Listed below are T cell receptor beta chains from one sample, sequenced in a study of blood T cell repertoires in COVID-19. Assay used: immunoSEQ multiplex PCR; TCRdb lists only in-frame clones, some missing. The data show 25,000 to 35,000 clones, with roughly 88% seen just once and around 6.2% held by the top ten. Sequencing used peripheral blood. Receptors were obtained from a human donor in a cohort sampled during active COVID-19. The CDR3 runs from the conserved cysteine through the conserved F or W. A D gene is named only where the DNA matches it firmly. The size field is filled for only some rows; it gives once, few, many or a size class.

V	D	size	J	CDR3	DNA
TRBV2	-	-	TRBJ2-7	CASTPFRSYEQYF	TGTGCCAGCACCCCCTTCCGGTCCTACGAGCAGTACTTC
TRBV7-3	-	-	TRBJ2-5	CASSQSGGQETQYF	TGTGCCAGCAGCCAGTCGGGTGGTCAAGAGACCCAGTACTTC
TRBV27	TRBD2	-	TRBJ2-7	CASSDRGGPDEQYF	TGTGCCAGCAGTGATCGGGGGGGCCCGGACGAGCAGTACTTC
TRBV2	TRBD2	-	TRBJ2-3	CASSEVGLAGGPEYF	TGTGCCAGCAGTGAAGTCGGGCTAGCGGGGGGGCCAGAGTATTTT
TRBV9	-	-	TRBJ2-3	CASSLNRVITDTQYF	TGTGCCAGCAGCTTGAACAGGGTAATTACAGATACGCAGTATTTT
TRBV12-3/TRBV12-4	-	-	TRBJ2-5	CASSFLGEETQYF	TGTGCCAGCAGTTTTTTGGGCGAAGAGACCCAGTACTTC
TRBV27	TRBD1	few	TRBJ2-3	CASSFRDSFTDTQYF	TGTGCCAGCAGTTTCCGGGACAGCTTCACAGATACGCAGTATTTT
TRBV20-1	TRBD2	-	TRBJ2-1	CSASRASGGLNEQFF	TGCAGTGCTAGTAGAGCTAGCGGGGGCCTCAATGAGCAGTTCTTC
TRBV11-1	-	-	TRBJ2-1	CASSLGQTNEQFF	TGTGCCAGCAGCTTGGGACAAACCAATGAGCAGTTCTTC
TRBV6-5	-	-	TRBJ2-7	CASRMTGTYEQYF	TGTGCCAGCAGGATGACAGGAACCTACGAGCAGTACTTC
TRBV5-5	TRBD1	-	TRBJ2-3	CASSLRTGAGDTQYF	TGTGCCAGCAGCCTACGGACAGGGGCCGGAGATACGCAGTATTTT
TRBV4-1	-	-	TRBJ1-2	CASSQDGGAFYGYTF	TGCGCCAGCAGCCAAGATGGAGGGGCTTTCTATGGCTACACCTTC
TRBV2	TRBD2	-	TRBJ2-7	CASSGTSGGSTLYEQYF	TGTGCCAGCAGTGGTACTAGCGGGGGGTCCACACTCTACGAGCAGTACTTC
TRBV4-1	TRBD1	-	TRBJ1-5	CASSHEGAGQPQHF	TGCGCCAGCAGCCACGAGGGGGCTGGTCAGCCCCAGCATTTT
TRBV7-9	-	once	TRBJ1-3	CASSPQGSGNTIYF	TGTGCCAGCAGCCCCCAGGGATCTGGAAACACCATATATTTT
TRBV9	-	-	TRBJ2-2	CASSLWTIDTGELFF	TGTGCCAGCAGCCTATGGACTATCGACACCGGGGAGCTGTTTTTT
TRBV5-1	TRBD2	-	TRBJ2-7	CASSLEASGDYEQYF	TGCGCCAGCAGCTTGGAGGCTAGCGGGGACTACGAGCAGTACTTC
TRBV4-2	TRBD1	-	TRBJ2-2	CASSQMTGHTGELFF	TGTGCCAGCAGCCAGATGACAGGGCACACCGGGGAGCTGTTTTTT
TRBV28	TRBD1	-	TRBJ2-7	CASSLLGTAYEQYF	TGTGCCAGCAGTTTACTTGGGACAGCCTACGAGCAGTACTTC
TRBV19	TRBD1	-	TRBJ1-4	CASSITGGSEKLFF	TGTGCCAGTAGTATCACAGGGGGCAGTGAAAAACTGTTTTTT
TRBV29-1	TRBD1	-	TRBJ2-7	CSAEAGQGLYEQYF	TGCAGCGCTGAAGCGGGACAGGGACTTTACGAGCAGTACTTC
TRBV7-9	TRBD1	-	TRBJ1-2	CASSFPQMGQNYGYTF	TGTGCCAGCAGCTTCCCTCAAATGGGACAGAACTATGGCTACACCTTC
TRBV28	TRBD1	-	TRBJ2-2	CASSPTGGRMNTGELFF	TGTGCCAGCAGTCCAACAGGGGGGCGGATGAACACCGGGGAGCTGTTTTTT
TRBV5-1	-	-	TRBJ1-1	CASSGGEMNTEAFF	TGCGCCAGCAGCGGAGGAGAGATGAACACTGAAGCTTTCTTT